The rows below give T cell receptor beta chains drawn from one sample of a study of CD8+CD57+ T cells in acquired aplastic anemia. TCRdb independently ran MiXCR on the reads; one entry per CDR3 protein. The profile shows fewer than 200,000 distinct CDR3 sequences, under 75% of them singletons. What was sequenced was sorted CD4+, CD8+, or CD8+CD57+ T cells (not recorded which) from PBMCs. The receptors were sampled from a human donor in good health. CDR3s include the opening cysteine and the closing phenylalanine or tryptophan. D genes are given only for firm matches. Clone size, where shown, is once, few, many, or a class for clones that have expanded.

CDR3nt: TGTGCCACCAGCAGAGACCCCCGACGGGGACGACGCTACACCTTC
CDR3aa: CATSRDPRRGRRYTF
j_gene: TRBJ1-2
d_gene: -
abundance: -
v_gene: TRBV15
len: 15

CDR3nt: TGCAGCGTTAGGGGTGACCCTGAAGCTTTCTTT
CDR3aa: CSVRGDPEAFF
j_gene: TRBJ1-1
d_gene: -
abundance: -
v_gene: TRBV29-1
len: 11

CDR3nt: TGTGCCAGCAGCCTAGAAAGTCAGCCCCAGCATTTT
CDR3aa: CASSLESQPQHF
j_gene: TRBJ1-5
d_gene: -
abundance: -
v_gene: TRBV7-9
len: 12

CDR3nt: TGCAGTGCTAGAGATCTACTAGCGGTTCTCTACAATGAGCAGTTCTTC
CDR3aa: CSARDLLAVLYNEQFF
j_gene: TRBJ2-1
d_gene: TRBD2
abundance: many
v_gene: TRBV20-1
len: 16

CDR3nt: TGTGCCAGCAGTTCCCAGGCAGGCTGGACTAGCGGGAGCTCCTACAATGAGCAGTTCTTC
CDR3aa: CASSSQAGWTSGSSYNEQFF
j_gene: TRBJ2-1
d_gene: TRBD2
abundance: few
v_gene: TRBV25-1
len: 20

CDR3nt: TGTGCCAGCAGGCCCCTAGCCGGGAGGGACACAGATACGCAGTATTTT
CDR3aa: CASRPLAGRDTDTQYF
j_gene: TRBJ2-3
d_gene: TRBD2
abundance: few
v_gene: TRBV27
len: 16

CDR3nt: TGTGCCAGCAGCGGACAGGGGAGAGGTAGCTATGGCTACACCTTC
CDR3aa: CASSGQGRGSYGYTF
j_gene: TRBJ1-2
d_gene: TRBD1
abundance: -
v_gene: TRBV9
len: 15

CDR3nt: TGTGCCATCAGAGGGACAGGGGTGGCTGGAAACACCATATATTTT
CDR3aa: CAIRGTGVAGNTIYF
j_gene: TRBJ1-3
d_gene: TRBD1
abundance: once
v_gene: TRBV10-3
len: 15

CDR3nt: TGTGCCATCAGTGAGTCATGGGAGGGCGATGGCTACACCTTC
CDR3aa: CAISESWEGDGYTF
j_gene: TRBJ1-2
d_gene: -
abundance: -
v_gene: TRBV10-3
len: 14

CDR3nt: TGCGCCAGCAGCTATGGACTAGCCTACGAGCAGTACTTC
CDR3aa: CASSYGLAYEQYF
j_gene: TRBJ2-7
d_gene: TRBD2
abundance: -
v_gene: TRBV5-1
len: 13

CDR3nt: TGCAGTGCCCCGGGACGGAGCTACGAGCAGTACTTC
CDR3aa: CSAPGRSYEQYF
j_gene: TRBJ2-7
d_gene: -
abundance: -
v_gene: TRBV20-1
len: 12

CDR3nt: TGTGCCATCAGTGAGTCGTACGGATTCTACGAGCAGTACTTC
CDR3aa: CAISESYGFYEQYF
j_gene: TRBJ2-7
d_gene: -
abundance: -
v_gene: TRBV10-3
len: 14

CDR3nt: TGCGCCAGCTGGGACAGGGTGGCCTCACCCCTCCACTTT
CDR3aa: CASWDRVASPLHF
j_gene: TRBJ1-6
d_gene: TRBD1
abundance: -
v_gene: TRBV10-1
len: 13

CDR3nt: TGTGCCACCAGTGAGCTAGCGGGAGGGGATGGCGAGCAGTACTTC
CDR3aa: CATSELAGGDGEQYF
j_gene: TRBJ2-7
d_gene: TRBD2
abundance: once
v_gene: TRBV24-1
len: 15

CDR3nt: TGTGCCAGCCGGGACAGGGGGAAGTGGGGCTACACCTTC
CDR3aa: CASRDRGKWGYTF
j_gene: TRBJ1-2
d_gene: TRBD1
abundance: few
v_gene: TRBV19
len: 13

CDR3nt: TGTGCCAGCAGCTTGGGGACAGGGGCCTATAATTCACCCCTCCACTTT
CDR3aa: CASSLGTGAYNSPLHF
j_gene: TRBJ1-6
d_gene: TRBD1
abundance: once
v_gene: TRBV7-6
len: 16

CDR3nt: TGTGCCAGCAGCGTTGACCTTCGACCCCAGCATTTT
CDR3aa: CASSVDLRPQHF
j_gene: TRBJ1-5
d_gene: -
abundance: few
v_gene: TRBV7-8
len: 12

CDR3nt: TGTGCCATCAGTGAGGGGACTGGTTACAATGAGCAGTTCTTC
CDR3aa: CAISEGTGYNEQFF
j_gene: TRBJ2-1
d_gene: -
abundance: -
v_gene: TRBV10-3
len: 14

CDR3nt: TGTGCCAGCAGCTCCGCTGGGTACACAGATACGCAGTATTTT
CDR3aa: CASSSAGYTDTQYF
j_gene: TRBJ2-3
d_gene: -
abundance: -
v_gene: TRBV7-2
len: 14

CDR3nt: TGCAGCGTTGGAGGGGGAGGAGAAGAGGGGGCTTTCTTT
CDR3aa: CSVGGGGEEGAFF
j_gene: TRBJ1-1
d_gene: -
abundance: -
v_gene: TRBV29-1
len: 13

CDR3nt: TGTGCCAGCAGTGGAACAGGGGGCGATGAGCAGTTCTTC
CDR3aa: CASSGTGGDEQFF
j_gene: TRBJ2-1
d_gene: TRBD1
abundance: -
v_gene: TRBV2
len: 13

CDR3nt: TGTGCCAGCAGCCAAAACAGGGGGTCCACAGATACGCAGTATTTT
CDR3aa: CASSQNRGSTDTQYF
j_gene: TRBJ2-3
d_gene: TRBD1
abundance: -
v_gene: TRBV4-2
len: 15

CDR3nt: TGCAGTGCAGCCGACCCTAGCGGGGATACATACGAGCAGTACTTC
CDR3aa: CSAADPSGDTYEQYF
j_gene: TRBJ2-7
d_gene: TRBD2
abundance: -
v_gene: TRBV20-1
len: 15

CDR3nt: TGTGCCAGCAGCTCCTTTAGGACAGGGGCCCGGGGAGAGCAGTACTTC
CDR3aa: CASSSFRTGARGEQYF
j_gene: TRBJ2-7
d_gene: TRBD1
abundance: -
v_gene: TRBV7-9
len: 16

CDR3nt: TGTGCCGGCAGCCCCGGGACTAGCGTCACAGATACGCAGTATTTC
CDR3aa: CAGSPGTSVTDTQYF
j_gene: TRBJ2-3
d_gene: TRBD2
abundance: -
v_gene: TRBV7-9
len: 15

CDR3nt: TGTGCTAGTGGTTCGACCGCGGCTAGCACAGATACGCAGTATTTT
CDR3aa: CASGSTAASTDTQYF
j_gene: TRBJ2-3
d_gene: -
abundance: once
v_gene: TRBV12-3/TRBV12-4
len: 15

CDR3nt: TGTGCCAGCAGCACAACAGTCTCTGGAAACACCATATATTTT
CDR3aa: CASSTTVSGNTIYF
j_gene: TRBJ1-3
d_gene: -
abundance: -
v_gene: TRBV5-4
len: 14

CDR3nt: TGTGCCAGCAGCCTTGCTAGCCGTACCTACAATGAGCAGTTCTTC
CDR3aa: CASSLASRTYNEQFF
j_gene: TRBJ2-1
d_gene: -
abundance: once
v_gene: TRBV7-9
len: 15

CDR3nt: TGTGCCAGCAGCCAGTCCCGGGACTACCCCGAGCAGTACTTC
CDR3aa: CASSQSRDYPEQYF
j_gene: TRBJ2-7
d_gene: TRBD2
abundance: few
v_gene: TRBV7-6
len: 14

CDR3nt: TGTGCCAGCAGCTTTCAGGGGGCTGGGGACGAGCAGTACTTC
CDR3aa: CASSFQGAGDEQYF
j_gene: TRBJ2-7
d_gene: TRBD1
abundance: -
v_gene: TRBV2
len: 14

CDR3nt: TGCAGTGCACACCGGGCCAGCACCTACGAGCAGTACTTC
CDR3aa: CSAHRASTYEQYF
j_gene: TRBJ2-7
d_gene: -
abundance: -
v_gene: TRBV20-1
len: 13

CDR3nt: TGTGCCACCAGCAGGAGGGGGTTTGACTATGGCTACACCTTC
CDR3aa: CATSRRGFDYGYTF
j_gene: TRBJ1-2
d_gene: -
abundance: -
v_gene: TRBV15
len: 14

CDR3nt: TGTGCCAGTAGTGTCCTGATGGGGGCATCCAATGAGCAGTTCTTC
CDR3aa: CASSVLMGASNEQFF
j_gene: TRBJ2-1
d_gene: -
abundance: -
v_gene: TRBV19
len: 15

CDR3nt: TGTGCCAGCAGTGAAATGCGGGAGACAGATACGCAGTATTTT
CDR3aa: CASSEMRETDTQYF
j_gene: TRBJ2-3
d_gene: TRBD2
abundance: -
v_gene: TRBV10-3
len: 14

CDR3nt: TGCGCCAGCAGTGTGCCAGAAGCCGAGCAGTACTTC
CDR3aa: CASSVPEAEQYF
j_gene: TRBJ2-7
d_gene: -
abundance: once
v_gene: TRBV10-2
len: 12

CDR3nt: TGTGCCAGCCTAGGGGGGAGCACTGAAGCTTTCTTT
CDR3aa: CASLGGSTEAFF
j_gene: TRBJ1-1
d_gene: -
abundance: few
v_gene: TRBV7-3
len: 12

CDR3nt: TGTGCCAGCAGTGCCATGCCAGGAAACACCATATATTTT
CDR3aa: CASSAMPGNTIYF
j_gene: TRBJ1-3
d_gene: -
abundance: -
v_gene: TRBV27
len: 13

CDR3nt: TGCGCCAGCAGCCAAGATCCGGCACCGCTTAGAGGCTACGAGCAGTACTTC
CDR3aa: CASSQDPAPLRGYEQYF
j_gene: TRBJ2-7
d_gene: -
abundance: -
v_gene: TRBV4-1
len: 17